The sequence of this T cell receptor beta chain was determined in a study of CD8 T cells in ankylosing spondylitis. The study's findings and limits: Prior work had noted some motif variants in reactive arthritis blood and synovial fluid. Clones linked to disease were reported to show significant enrichment in matched ankylosing spondylitis synovial fluid. Characteristic of ankylosing spondylitis blood, it appeared, was a TCR beta motif comprising roughly 8 highly homologous variants.

Quantitative barcoded 5'-RACE was used to prepare TCR beta libraries. TCRdb used MiXCR to reprocess the 5' RACE reads, holding one entry per CDR3 protein. The top ten clones hold about 42% of a sample with a few hundred thousand distinct CDR3 sequences, around 20% of them seen once. About this clonotype itself: The antigen is undetermined.

The CDR3 spans 15 residues. Per germline, CDR1 MDHEN and CDR2 SYDVKM. The V and J ends lost 4 bases and 2 bases respectively, with 12 bases between them. The sequence derives from a male donor with ankylosing spondylitis. The rearrangement links TRBV28 to TRBJ1-5; D is ambiguous. The sequencing input was blood, either unsorted or a sorted T cell fraction (not recorded which). CDR3 in amino acids: CASSSQESGNQPQHF. CDR3 sequence (DNA): TGTGCCAGCAGTTCTCAGGAGTCGGGCAATCAGCCCCAGCATTTT. Filled out from reference TRBV28 and TRBJ1-5, the complete variable domain reads DVKVTQSSRYLVKRTGEKVFLECVQDMDHENMFWYRQDPGLGLRLIYFSYDVKMKEKGDIPEGYSVSREKKERFSLILESASTNQTSMYLCASSSQESGNQPQHFGDGTRLSIL.